These 25 T cell receptor beta chains originate from one sample sequenced in a study of Graves' ophthalmopathy and Graves' hyperthyroidism. The sequenced template was RNA, covering the TCR beta CDR3 region. The library came from an HTBI-primed first-round RT-PCR and a second-round multiplex PCR. TCRdb redid the calling of the multiplex PCR reads with MiXCR, one entry per CDR3 protein. The data contain over a million distinct CDR3 sequences, about 36% of them singletons. Sequences were obtained from peripheral blood or thyroid tissue (not recorded which). These TCRs come from an adult man with Graves' hyperthyroidism.

This clonotype was recorded once. The V and J genes are TRBV7-8 and TRBJ1-1, with D hard to call. Germline CDR1 SGHVS, CDR2 FQNEAQ. The CDR3 is 11 residues long. Trimming took 1 base from V and 11 from J, leaving 8 bases between them. This CDR3 is CASSLVGTAFF. The CDR3 nucleotides are TGTGCCAGCAGCTTAGTAGGTACCGCTTTCTTT.

This clonotype appeared a single time. This CDR3 is CAIRGLAGESYNEQYF. The CDR3 nucleotides are TGTGCCATCAGGGGACTAGCGGGGGAATCCTACAATGAGCAGTACTTC. The chain carries TRBV10-3 and TRBJ2-7; 14 bases line up with TRBD2. CDR1 is ENHRY and CDR2 is SYGVKD in the germline V gene. The CDR3 has 16 amino acids. The V segment lost 6 bases and the J segment 7 bases; nucleotides outside the gene matches: 11.

This clonotype was counted many times. CDR3 in amino acids: CASSGQGTGSPLHF. In DNA, the CDR3 is TGTGCCAGCTCAGGACAGGGGACGGGTTCACCCCTCCACTTT. The V call is TRBV9, the J call TRBJ1-6; 9 bases line up with TRBD1. The CDR3 spans 14 residues. The V gene end was trimmed by 7 bases and the J gene end by 9 bases; junction bases not matched to a gene: 8. Germline assignment: CDR1 SGDLS and CDR2 YYNGEE. Based on the CDR3 plus reference TRBV9 and TRBJ1-6, the full variable domain is DSGVTQTPKHLITATGQRVTLRCSPRSGDLSVYWYQQSLDQGLQFLIQYYNGEERAKGNILERFSAQQFPDLHSELNLSSLELGDSALYFCASSGQGTGSPLHFGNGTRLTVT.

The V call is TRBV29-1, the J call TRBJ2-5; D is perhaps TRBD2 (6 bases). The CDR3 runs 12 residues. The V end lost 8 bases, the J end lost 1 base, and 11 bases lay between the germline ends. Germline CDR1 reads SQVTM; CDR2 reads ANQGSEA. The CDR3 spells CSSGLAQETQYF. The CDR3 nucleotides are TGCAGCTCGGGACTCGCCCAAGAGACCCAGTACTTC.

V and J are TRBV29-1 and TRBJ2-5; D is unclear. The CDR3 length is 14 residues. Germline CDR1 and CDR2: SQVTM and ANQGSEA. V lost 3 bases to trimming and J lost 4 bases, with 15 bases between them. The CDR3 reads CSVDHQVLGETQYF. CDR3 in DNA: TGCAGCGTTGATCACCAGGTGCTGGGAGAGACCCAGTACTTC.

This clonotype appeared a few times. A much larger clone lies a single base off, so this may be a read error. The conserved final phenylalanine or tryptophan is absent from the CDR3, which likely points to a read error. The V and J genes are TRBV9 and TRBJ1-1; TRBD1 matches 7 bases. The CDR3 is 14 amino acids. Per germline, CDR1 SGDLS and CDR2 YYNGEE. As DNA, the CDR3 is TGCGCCAGCAGCCCACACAGGGGGAACACTGAAGCTTTCCTT. Translation: CASSPHRGNTEAFL.

This clonotype appeared many times. The chain links TRBV6-5 to TRBJ2-5; 9 bases are shared with TRBD1. Germline lookup yields CDR1 MNHEY and CDR2 SVGAGI. V was clipped by 6 bases and J by 5 bases; unmatched bases: 7. This CDR3 is 14 amino acids long. CDR3 bases: TGTGCCAGCAGCCCCGGGACAGGGACGGAGACCCAGTACTTC. It specifies CASSPGTGTETQYF.

J is TRBJ1-5 and V is TRBV19; no definite D call. The CDR3 spans 14 residues. Trimming took 8 bases from V and 0 from J, leaving 11 bases between them. Germline CDR1 is LNHDA and CDR2 is SQIVND (reference sequence). DNA of the CDR3: TGTGCCAGTTATAAAACGAATAGCAATCAGCCCCAGCATTTT. This gives the protein CASYKTNSNQPQHF.

This clonotype was detected ten times or more. V and J are TRBV11-2 and TRBJ2-5, with 11 bases that match TRBD2. V shed 5 bases and J 0 bases; nucleotides not matched to a gene: 5. The CDR3 spans 16 residues. CDR1 and CDR2 (germline): SGHAT, FQNNGV. CDR3 sequence: CASSQGTSGYQETQYF. DNA of the CDR3: TGTGCCAGCAGCCAAGGGACTAGCGGCTACCAAGAGACCCAGTACTTC.

The gene calls are TRBV29-1 and TRBJ1-1, with D perhaps matching TRBD1 (6 bases). Germline CDR1 SQVTM, CDR2 ANQGSEA. Trimming removed 7 bases from V and 4 bases from J, with 16 bases in between. CDR3 length equals 13 residues. The CDR3 sequence: CSGRQASFTEAFF. The CDR3 DNA is TGCAGCGGTCGACAGGCGAGCTTCACTGAAGCTTTCTTT.

CDR3 region: CASSKDPGLAGAYEQYF. CDR3 coding DNA: TGTGCCAGCAGTAAAGATCCGGGACTAGCGGGAGCCTACGAGCAGTACTTC. The J gene is TRBJ2-7, the V gene TRBV2, with 14 bases lining up with TRBD2. The germline V gene encodes CDR1 SNHLY and CDR2 FYNNEI. Trimming removed 5 bases from V and 2 bases from J; junction bases left unmatched: 8. This CDR3 region has 17 residues.

The chain has TRBV12-3 or TRBV12-4 and TRBJ1-1; D is unresolved. Trimming shortened V by 2 bases and J by 1 base, and 8 bases separated the two germline ends. The length of the CDR3 is 14 residues. The CDR3 is CASSLFEPNTEAFF. CDR3 nucleotides: TGTGCCAGCAGTTTATTTGAGCCGAACACTGAAGCTTTCTTT.

Many counts were recorded for this clonotype. V is TRBV10-3 and J is TRBJ1-5, with 9 bases identical to TRBD1. V was clipped by 1 base and J by 6 bases; unmatched bases: 10. This CDR3 spans 17 amino acids. Per the germline V gene, CDR1 is ENHRY and CDR2 is SYGVKD. CDR3 in DNA: TGTGCCATCAGTGAGTGGGGACAGGGCGCTTCCCGTCAGCCCCAGCATTTT. As protein: CAISEWGQGASRQPQHF.

This clonotype was detected ten times or more. The V gene is TRBV19, the J gene TRBJ1-1; tentative D call: TRBD1 (6 bases). The V and J ends lost 6 bases and 5 bases respectively, with 19 bases between them. Germline V CDR1 and CDR2: LNHDA, SQIVND (reference sequence). This CDR3 contains 15 residues. The CDR3 is CASSPSGGSRTEAFF. The CDR3 DNA is TGTGCCAGTAGCCCCAGCGGGGGCTCGAGAACTGAAGCTTTCTTT.

The rearrangement joins TRBV5-1 to TRBJ2-6; TRBD1 matches at 10 bases. Trimming removed 4 bases from V and 5 bases from J; junction bases left unmatched: 6. The CDR3 spans 16 residues. The germline CDR1 and CDR2 sequences are SGHRS and YFSETQ. The chain's CDR3 is CASSTGQGIWANVLTF. CDR3 DNA: TGCGCCAGCAGCACGGGACAGGGGATTTGGGCCAACGTCCTGACTTTC.

This clonotype was counted only a few times. This chain connects TRBV28 to TRBJ1-1; no clear D. CDR1 is MDHEN, CDR2 SYDVKM, per germline. Trimming took off 10 bases at V and 3 bases at J, with 9 bases between the two ends. CDR3 size: 11 residues. This CDR3 reads CATLSHTEAFF. CDR3 nucleotide sequence: TGTGCCACCCTAAGCCACACTGAAGCTTTCTTT.

The chain carries TRBV4-3 and TRBJ2-7, with TRBD1 identical over 8 bases. The V and J ends lost 0 bases and 3 bases, in that order; junction bases with no gene match: 10. This CDR3 is built from 17 residues. CDR1 and CDR2 (germline): LGHNA, YSLEER. Here the CDR3 DNA reads TGCGCCAGCAGCCAAGATGGGGGACAGGATGGGTTCTACGAGCAGTACTTC. Residues: CASSQDGGQDGFYEQYF.

The V and J genes are TRBV11-2 and TRBJ2-5; perhaps TRBD2 as D (5 bases). Trimming left V 2 bases short and J 0 bases short, with 25 bases between. Per the germline V gene, CDR1 is SGHAT and CDR2 is FQNNGV. This CDR3 region has 20 residues. CDR3 sequence reads: CASSLPPLAAKNRYQETQYF. In nucleotides, the CDR3 is TGTGCCAGCAGCTTACCCCCCCTAGCCGCAAAAAATCGGTACCAAGAGACCCAGTACTTC.

This clonotype was observed a handful of times. The chain has TRBV20-1 and TRBJ2-7, with TRBD1 matching over 7 bases. V was pared by 6 bases and J by 1 base, with 9 bases of the junction left unmatched. Per germline, CDR1 DFQATT and CDR2 SNEGSKA (reference sequence). This CDR3 is built from 14 residues. CDR3 sequence reads: CSADRQGKSYEQYF. DNA for the CDR3: TGCAGTGCAGACCGACAGGGAAAATCCTACGAGCAGTACTTC.

As to this clonotype: This could be a read error, since a much larger clone is one nucleotide away. The V and J genes are TRBV7-2 and TRBJ1-1, with D uncertain. There are 15 residues in the CDR3. In germline, CDR1 is SGHTA, CDR2 FQGNSA. Trimming took 3 bases from V and 5 from J, leaving 16 bases between them. The CDR3 loop is CASSLVGEVVTEAFF. The CDR3 DNA follows: TGTGCCAGCAGCTTGGTCGGGGAGGTAGTGACTGAAGCTTTCTTT.

This clonotype was picked up many times. The chain employs TRBV7-9 and TRBJ2-7, with TRBD1 matching 11 bases. CDR3 length: 15 residues. V lost 4 bases to trimming and J lost 4 bases; unmatched junction nucleotides: 6. The germline V gene has CDR1 SEHNR and CDR2 FQNEAQ (reference sequence). The CDR3 region is CASSSGQGVGYEQYF. For the CDR3, the DNA is TGTGCCAGCAGCTCGGGACAGGGGGTCGGTTACGAGCAGTACTTC.

At least ten counts were recorded for this clonotype. The chain recombines TRBV5-8 with TRBJ2-7; either TRBD1 or TRBD2 may fit D (6 bases each). The CDR3 runs to 13 residues. The ends were cut back, 4 bases at V and 7 bases at J, with 15 bases in the middle. Looked up from germline, CDR1 is SGHTS and CDR2 is YDEGEE. This chain's CDR3 is CASSRNRAGEQYF. Here the CDR3 DNA reads TGTGCCAGCAGCAGGAACAGGGCGGGGGAGCAGTACTTC.

This clonotype was seen ten or more times. The rearrangement uses TRBV20-1 and TRBJ2-5; 8 nucleotides agree with TRBD1. Trimming at V came to 3 bases and at J to 5 bases, leaving 8 bases not matched to a gene. Germline values: CDR1 DFQATT, CDR2 SNEGSKA (reference sequence). The CDR3 has 14 residues. As DNA, the CDR3 is TGCAGTGCTAGTGGTCAGGGGGCGCTTGAGACCCAGTACTTC. It translates to CSASGQGALETQYF.

In its sample, this clonotype was seen many times. CDR3 in amino acids: CASSSESGAGTNSPLHF. CDR3 coding DNA: TGTGCCAGCAGCTCGGAATCAGGGGCCGGGACTAATTCACCCCTCCACTTT. The chain carries TRBV7-8 and TRBJ1-6; tentatively, D is TRBD1 (6 bases). This CDR3 region has 17 residues. The V gene lost 4 bases and the J gene lost 6 bases, with 19 bases spanning the gap. Germline loops: CDR1 SGHVS, CDR2 FQNEAQ. The entire variable domain, with the rest obtained from reference TRBV7-8 and TRBJ1-6, is as follows: GAGVSQSPRYKVAKRGQDVALRCDPISGHVSLFWYQQALGQGPEFLTYFQNEAQLDKSGLPSDRFFAERPEGSVSTLKIQRTQQEDSAVYLCASSSESGAGTNSPLHFGNGTRLTVT.

The chain uses TRBV10-3 and TRBJ2-5; 8 positions agree with TRBD1. Looked up from germline, CDR1 is ENHRY and CDR2 is SYGVKD. The CDR3 has 12 residues. Written as DNA, the CDR3 is TGTGCTCAGACAGGGGTGGTGGAGACCCAGTACTTC. It translates to CAQTGVVETQYF.